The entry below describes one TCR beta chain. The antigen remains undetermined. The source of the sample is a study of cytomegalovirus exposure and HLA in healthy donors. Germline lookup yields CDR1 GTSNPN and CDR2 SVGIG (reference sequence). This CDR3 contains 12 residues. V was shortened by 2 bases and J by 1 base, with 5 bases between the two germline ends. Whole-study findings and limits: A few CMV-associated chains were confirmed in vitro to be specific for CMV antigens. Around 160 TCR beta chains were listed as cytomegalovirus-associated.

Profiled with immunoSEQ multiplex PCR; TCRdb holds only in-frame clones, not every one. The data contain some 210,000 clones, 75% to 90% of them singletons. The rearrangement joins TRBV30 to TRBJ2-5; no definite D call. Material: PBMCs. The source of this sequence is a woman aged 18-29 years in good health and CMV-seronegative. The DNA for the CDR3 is TGTGCCTGGAGTCTGTTCCAAGAGACCCAGTACTTC. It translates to CAWSLFQETQYF.